This T cell receptor beta chain was retrieved from a study of cytomegalovirus exposure and HLA in healthy donors. Background on the study: It was reported in a later analysis that the approximately 120 validation repertoires used the same platform as the approximately 650 first-cohort repertoires. Overall study results and limits: As confirmed in vitro, a few CMV-associated chains were specific for CMV antigens. The study listed roughly 160 cytomegalovirus-associated TCR beta chains.

To note about this clone: The antigen is unknown.

The germline V gene encodes CDR1 SGHKS and CDR2 YYEKEE (reference sequence). The CDR3 runs to 15 residues. J was trimmed by 1 base and V by 0 bases; bases with no gene match: 3. Assay: immunoSEQ multiplex PCR; the TCRdb copy retains only in-frame clones and omits some. The sample gives about 120,000 clones, around 85% of which show up once; 4% to 5.5% is in the top ten. The J gene is TRBJ2-5, the V gene TRBV5-5; TRBD1 matches 7 bases. The source is a man aged 18 to 30 in good health and CMV-seropositive. The sequencing sample was made of PBMCs. CDR3 in DNA: TGTGCCAGCAGCTTGGTCGGGACAGTCCAAGAGACCCAGTACTTC. It encodes CASSLVGTVQETQYF.